The clone carrying this TCR beta chain was detected only a few times. What it binds is not known. It was with 60 Vbeta and 13 Jbeta primers that the PCR ran. Repertoires were generated with immunoSEQ multiplex PCR, while TCRdb's copy carries only in-frame clones and drops some. The data hold about 190,000 clones, with about 86% observed a single time. This sample was taken from a study of cytomegalovirus exposure and HLA in healthy donors. Regarding the study as a whole: Cytomegalovirus status was reportedly diagnosed by the classifier with high sensitivity and specificity. Rarity held for most TCR sequences, but there were some public TCRs that occurred in many donors.

J was trimmed by 2 bases and V by 6 bases; bases with no gene match: 5. Looked up from germline, CDR1 is MDHEN and CDR2 is SYDVKM. The CDR3 spans 15 residues. The V call is TRBV28, the J call TRBJ1-5, with 9 bases lining up with TRBD1. Source material: PBMCs. This clonotype originated in a woman in her twenties or thirties in good health and CMV-seronegative. The CDR3 protein is CASSPGTGRNQPQHF. DNA of the CDR3: TGTGCCAGCAGCCCCGGGACAGGGCGCAATCAGCCCCAGCATTTT.